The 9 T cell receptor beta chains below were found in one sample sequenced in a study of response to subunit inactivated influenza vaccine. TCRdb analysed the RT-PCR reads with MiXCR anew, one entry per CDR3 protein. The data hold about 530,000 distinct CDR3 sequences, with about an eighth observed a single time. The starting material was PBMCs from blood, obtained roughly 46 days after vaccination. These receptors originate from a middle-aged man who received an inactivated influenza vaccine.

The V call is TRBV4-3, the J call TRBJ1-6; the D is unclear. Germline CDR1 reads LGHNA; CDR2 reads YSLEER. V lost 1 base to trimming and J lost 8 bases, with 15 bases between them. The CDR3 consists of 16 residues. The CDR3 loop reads CASSQAIIPDDSPLHF. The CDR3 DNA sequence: TGCGCCAGCAGCCAAGCGATCATACCTGATGATTCACCCCTCCACTTT.

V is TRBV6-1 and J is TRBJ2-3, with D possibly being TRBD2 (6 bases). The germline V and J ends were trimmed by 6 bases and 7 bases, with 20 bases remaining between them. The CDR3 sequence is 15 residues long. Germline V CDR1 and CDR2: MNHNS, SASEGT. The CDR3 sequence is CASRGRREPANTQYF. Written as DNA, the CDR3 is TGTGCCAGCAGGGGACGACGGGAGCCCGCAAATACGCAGTATTTT.

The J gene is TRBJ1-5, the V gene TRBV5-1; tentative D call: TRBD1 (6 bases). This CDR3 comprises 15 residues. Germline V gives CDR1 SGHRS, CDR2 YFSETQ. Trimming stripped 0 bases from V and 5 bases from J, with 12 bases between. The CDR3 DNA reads TGCGCCAGCAGCTTGGCAGGACAGACACATCAGCCCCAGCATTTT. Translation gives CASSLAGQTHQPQHF.

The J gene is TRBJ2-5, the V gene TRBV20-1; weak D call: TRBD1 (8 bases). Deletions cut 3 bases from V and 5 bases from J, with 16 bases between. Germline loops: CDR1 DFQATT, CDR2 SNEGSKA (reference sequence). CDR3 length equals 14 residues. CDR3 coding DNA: TGCAGTGCTAGTAACAGGGGGGGTAAGGAGACCCAGTACTTC. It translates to CSASNRGGKETQYF.

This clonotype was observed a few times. The CDR3 reads CASRLSGQGARQYF. The CDR3 DNA is TGTGCCAGCAGGTTATCGGGGCAGGGGGCTCGGCAGTACTTC. V and J are TRBV7-9 and TRBJ2-7, with 8 bases that match TRBD1. This CDR3 contains 14 residues. Germline loops: CDR1 SEHNR, CDR2 FQNEAQ (reference sequence). The V segment lost 6 bases and the J segment 9 bases; nucleotides outside the gene matches: 13.

The CDR3 bases are TGTGCCAGCAGCCCTGGGCTCCGGTACTACGAGCAGTACTTC. It codes for CASSPGLRYYEQYF. The genes are TRBV5-5 and TRBJ2-7; D is undetermined. Germline V gene data show CDR1 as SGHKS and CDR2 as YYEKEE (reference sequence). The CDR3 has 14 residues. The V and J ends lost 4 bases and 3 bases respectively, with 14 bases between them.

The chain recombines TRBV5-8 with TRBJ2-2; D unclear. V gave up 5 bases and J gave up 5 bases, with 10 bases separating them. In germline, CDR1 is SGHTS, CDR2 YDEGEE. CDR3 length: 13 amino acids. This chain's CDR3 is CASRRVGTGELFF. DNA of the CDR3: TGTGCCAGCAGAAGGGTCGGGACCGGGGAGCTGTTTTTT.

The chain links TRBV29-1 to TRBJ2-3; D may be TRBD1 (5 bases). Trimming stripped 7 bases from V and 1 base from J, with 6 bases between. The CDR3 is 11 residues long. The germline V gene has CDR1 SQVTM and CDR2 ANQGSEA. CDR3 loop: CSGRGTDTQYF. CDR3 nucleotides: TGCAGCGGCAGGGGCACAGATACGCAGTATTTT.

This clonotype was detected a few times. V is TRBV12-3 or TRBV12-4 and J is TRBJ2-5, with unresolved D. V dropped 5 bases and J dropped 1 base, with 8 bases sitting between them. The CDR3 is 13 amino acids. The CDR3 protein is CASSDITQETQYF. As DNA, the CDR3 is TGTGCCAGCAGTGACATAACCCAAGAGACCCAGTACTTC.